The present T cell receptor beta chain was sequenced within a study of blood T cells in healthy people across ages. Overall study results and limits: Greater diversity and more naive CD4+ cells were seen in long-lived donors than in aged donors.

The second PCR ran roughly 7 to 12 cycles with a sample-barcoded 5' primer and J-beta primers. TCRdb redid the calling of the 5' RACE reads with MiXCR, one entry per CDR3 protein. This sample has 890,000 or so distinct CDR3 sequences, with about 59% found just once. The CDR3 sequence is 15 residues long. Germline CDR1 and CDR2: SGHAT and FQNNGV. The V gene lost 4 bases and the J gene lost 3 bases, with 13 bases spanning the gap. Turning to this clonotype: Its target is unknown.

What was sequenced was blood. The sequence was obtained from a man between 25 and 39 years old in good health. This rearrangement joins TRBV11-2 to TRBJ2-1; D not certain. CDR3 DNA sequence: TGTGCCAGCAGCTCCCGACTTGCCCTCTACAATGAGCAGTTCTTC. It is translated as CASSSRLALYNEQFF.